This T cell receptor beta chain is from a study of T cell responses to AZD1222 COVID-19 vaccine. General observations from the study: Across spike, vaccine-associated CD4 TCRs were found, dominant at 160-218 and 743-854. Donors were chiefly white British, with a greater number of females, and clonal diversity was perhaps underestimated.

Clones were read by immunoSEQ multiplex PCR, and TCRdb kept only the in-frame ones, dropping some. The sample contains around 140,000 clones, more than 90% of which appear only once. Notes on this clone: Its specificity is unknown.

CDR1 is SQVTM, CDR2 ANQGSEA, per germline. This CDR3 is built from 13 residues. J was trimmed by 6 bases and V by 4 bases; bases with no gene match: 5. The receptor was derived from an adult in good health. Specimen: peripheral blood, collected on day 0 of AZD1222 vaccination. The J gene is TRBJ2-1, the V gene TRBV29-1; TRBD1 matches 8 bases. DNA of the CDR3: TGCAGCGTTGTCCCAGGGGGCGCCAATGAGCAGTTCTTC. Translating it yields CSVVPGGANEQFF.